The rows below give T cell receptor beta chains drawn from one sample of a study of blood T cell repertoires in COVID-19. Data came from immunoSEQ multiplex PCR; TCRdb stores just in-frame clones and leaves some out. This table has about 310,000 clones, approximately 87% appearing once. The sequencing input was peripheral blood. These receptors were collected from a woman in her forties or fifties who had recovered from COVID-19. The CDR3 runs from the conserved cysteine through the conserved F or W.

V: TRBV7-9; J: TRBJ2-2; CDR3: CASSGTTLRGGELFF
V: TRBV11-1; J: TRBJ2-2; CDR3: CATVPRVHGWLFF
V: TRBV7-2; J: TRBJ1-2; CDR3: CASIPGQGAYGYTF
V: TRBV28; J: TRBJ2-1; CDR3: CASSSLASGGAWNEQFF
V: TRBV6-5; J: TRBJ1-5; CDR3: CASSYWGQGNQPQHF
V: TRBV28; J: TRBJ2-2; CDR3: CASRRQGPTGELFF
V: TRBV6-2/TRBV6-3; J: TRBJ2-3; CDR3: CASSYGRADTQYF
V: TRBV12-3/TRBV12-4; J: TRBJ2-1; CDR3: CASSSTYNEQFF
V: TRBV7-2; J: TRBJ2-4; CDR3: CASSQSTGNIQYF
V: TRBV5-1; J: TRBJ1-1; CDR3: CASSSAVTGGLIAFF
V: TRBV10-1; J: TRBJ2-3; CDR3: CASSQGGTDTQYF
V: TRBV7-5; J: TRBJ2-5; CDR3: CARSPRLAGSQETQYF
V: TRBV5-1; J: TRBJ1-6; CDR3: CASTRGQGFSSPLHF
V: TRBV18; J: TRBJ1-2; CDR3: CASSNQRMTDYGYTF
V: TRBV6-5; J: TRBJ2-2; CDR3: CASSYSELAAGELFF
V: TRBV7-2; J: TRBJ1-3; CDR3: CASSFGRGIGNTIYF
V: TRBV28; J: TRBJ1-5; CDR3: CASSLVSGTSNQPQHF
V: TRBV4-3; J: TRBJ1-2; CDR3: CASSQDRGTGGVHGYTF
V: TRBV7-2; J: TRBJ1-2; CDR3: CASSPSWGQSYGYTF
V: TRBV29-1; J: TRBJ1-2; CDR3: CSVEQDRGYTF
V: TRBV4-3; J: TRBJ1-6; CDR3: CASSQDGTGVSPLHF
V: TRBV2; J: TRBJ1-2; CDR3: CASSEALTYGYTF
V: TRBV4-2; J: TRBJ2-2; CDR3: CASSQDPSGSLPGELFF
V: TRBV20-1; J: TRBJ1-6; CDR3: CSARILSPLHF